This T cell receptor beta chain was observed in a study of shared clonotypes between healthy human individuals. The CDR3 length is 14 residues. The germline V and J ends were trimmed by 1 base and 7 bases, with 11 bases remaining between them. Germline lookup yields CDR1 SGDLS and CDR2 YYNGEE. Profiled with immunoSEQ multiplex PCR; TCRdb holds only in-frame clones, not every one. The sample holds roughly 480,000 clones; 79% are singletons and the top ten take approximately 12%. The TCR originated in a woman aged 40 to 50 in good health. Some clones in this sample may be carry-over from other donors' samples. The specimen was PBMCs. The chain joins TRBV9 to TRBJ1-4; the D is unclear. The DNA of the CDR3 is TGTGCCAGCAGCGTAAGAGGGTGGGGTGAAAAACTGTTTTTT. This gives the protein CASSVRGWGEKLFF.